The entry below describes one TCR beta chain. The data were taken from a study of blood T cell repertoires in COVID-19. On the study more broadly: Samples came from the United States, Italy and Spain, spanning acute and convalescent COVID-19. Sample material is recorded as cDNA or gDNA derived from T cells, B-cell-depleted T cells, or PBMCs.

This CDR3 is built from 17 residues. Trimming removed 6 bases from V and 5 bases from J, with 20 bases in between. Germline loops: CDR1 SNHLY, CDR2 FYNNEI. How the authors handled the data: Scientists estimated how many nucleated cells there were by amplifying reference gene primers. Profiled with immunoSEQ multiplex PCR; TCRdb holds only in-frame clones, not every one. The DNA was the basis for D and trimming; V, J and clone size are from that table. Here the sample spans about 250,000 clones, just over 85% being singletons. The specimen sequenced was peripheral blood. The receptor's source is a woman aged 30 to 39 with active or convalescent COVID-19. The genes are TRBV2 and TRBJ1-6; possible D gene TRBD1, 6 bases. CDR3 DNA sequence: TGTGCCAGCAGCCAAAGGGCAGGGGTGCGGGATAATTCACCCCTCCACTTT. The encoded protein is CASSQRAGVRDNSPLHF.